The source of this TCR beta chain is a study of shared clonotypes between healthy human individuals. Study-level results: Sequencing depth was expected to influence donor clonotype sharing.

As regards this clone: Its antigen is undetermined.

Sequencing used immunoSEQ multiplex PCR; TCRdb keeps in-frame clones, though not all of them. There are 2 million to 2.5 million clones in the sample; under 95% occur only once, and 0.37% lies in the top ten. CDR3 size: 11 residues. Germline V gene data show CDR1 as DFQATT and CDR2 as SNEGSKA (reference sequence). The germline V and J ends were trimmed by 3 bases and 4 bases, with 6 bases remaining between them. The genes are TRBV20-1 and TRBJ2-5; D call uncertain. The material sequenced was naive CD4+ T cells from PBMCs. Subset indicated: CD45RA+ positively selected. The source of this sequence is a man aged 18 to 29 in good health. Some clones in this sample may be carry-over from other donors' samples. The DNA of the CDR3 is TGCAGTGCTAGGAATGGAGAGACCCAGTACTTC. Translated, it gives CSARNGETQYF.